The 14 T cell receptor beta chains reported below all come from one sample, sequenced in a study of shared clonotypes between healthy human individuals. CD8 cells classed as naive were CD45RO-negative and positively selected for CCR7, excluding terminally differentiated effector memory CD45RA+ cells. Sequencing used immunoSEQ multiplex PCR; TCRdb keeps in-frame clones, though not all of them. The sample shows 1.5 million to 2.5 million clones, about 94% of them seen only once. Sequenced sample: naive CD8+ T cells sorted from blood. The origin of the receptors is a man younger than 35 in good health.

To note about this clone: Other DNA sequences in this sample translate to the same CDR3. This sequence joins TRBV5-6 and TRBJ2-7, with D maybe TRBD1 (5 bases). Germline CDR1 is SGHDT and CDR2 is YYEEEE. The ends were cut back, 5 bases at V and 6 bases at J, with 12 bases in the middle. The CDR3 loop spans 12 amino acids. The CDR3 reads CASSATGPEQYF. The CDR3 region has the DNA TGTGCCAGCAGTGCTACAGGCCCCGAGCAGTACTTC.

CDR3 nucleotide sequence: TGTGCCAGCAGTGATTACAGGGGTGACACTGAAGCTTTCTTT. Translating gives CASSDYRGDTEAFF. V and J are TRBV2 and TRBJ1-1; 7 nucleotides match TRBD1. CDR3 length: 14 amino acids. CDR1 and CDR2 from the germline V gene are SNHLY and FYNNEI. V was clipped by 3 bases and J by 3 bases; unmatched bases: 4.

The rearrangement uses TRBV10-3 and TRBJ2-3; 10 bases line up with TRBD1. V dropped 6 bases and J dropped 4; count of bases not matched to a gene: 7. This CDR3 spans 15 amino acids. CDR1 is ENHRY and CDR2 is SYGVKD in the germline V gene. The CDR3, as DNA: TGTGCCATCAGCCTCGGGACAGGGGATGCAGATACGCAGTATTTT. It translates to CAISLGTGDADTQYF.

This sequence joins TRBV10-1 and TRBJ2-2, with TRBD1 matching over 9 bases. There are 16 residues in the CDR3. Germline V CDR1 and CDR2: WNHNN, SYGVQD (reference sequence). Trimming took 3 bases from V and 3 from J; bases not matched to a gene: 5. The CDR3 sequence is CASSEYRGQYTGELFF. Here the CDR3 DNA reads TGCGCCAGCAGTGAATACAGGGGGCAGTACACCGGGGAGCTGTTTTTT.

This rearrangement joins TRBV5-6 to TRBJ1-3; D not resolved. The CDR3 loop spans 14 amino acids. Germline CDR1 is SGHDT and CDR2 is YYEEEE. The V and J ends lost 1 base and 1 base respectively, with 6 bases between them. The CDR3 sequence: CASSLPGSGNTIYF. CDR3 sequence (DNA): TGTGCCAGCAGCTTGCCAGGTTCTGGAAACACCATATATTTT.

The CDR3 reads CASSQDGSGRETQYF. The CDR3, as DNA: TGCGCCAGCAGCCAAGATGGCTCGGGGAGAGAGACCCAGTACTTC. This chain joins TRBV4-1 and TRBJ2-5, with D perhaps TRBD2 (5 bases). The CDR3 spans 15 residues. The V and J ends lost 0 bases and 4 bases respectively, with 12 bases between them. From germline, CDR1 is MGHRA and CDR2 YSYEKL.

This chain uses TRBV2 with TRBJ1-3; D gene ambiguous. This CDR3 has 15 residues. Trimming pared 2 bases from V and 0 bases from J, leaving 8 bases between. Germline V CDR1 and CDR2: SNHLY, FYNNEI. The CDR3 DNA follows: TGTGCCAGCAGTGAAACCCCCAGCTCTGGAAACACCATATATTTT. This codes for CASSETPSSGNTIYF.

To note about this clone: Other DNA sequences in the same sample also yield this CDR3. CDR3 sequence reads: CASSLLAGDYEQYF. CDR3 nucleotides: TGTGCCAGCAGCTTACTAGCGGGAGACTACGAGCAGTACTTC. This chain joins TRBV11-2 and TRBJ2-7; 10 bases agree with TRBD2. V gave up 2 bases and J gave up 3 bases; unmatched junction bases: 1. This CDR3 is built from 14 residues. Germline-derived CDR1 and CDR2 are SGHAT and FQNNGV.

The chain links TRBV27 to TRBJ2-5, with D possibly TRBD1 on 6 matching bases. The germline V gene encodes CDR1 MNHEY and CDR2 SMNVEV (reference sequence). The CDR3 covers 15 residues. V lost 5 bases and J lost 4, with 17 bases in between. CDR3 loop: CASSDTGHPGETQYF. DNA of the CDR3: TGTGCCAGCAGTGACACGGGACACCCGGGAGAGACCCAGTACTTC.

The J gene is TRBJ1-1, the V gene TRBV7-2, with D unresolved. The CDR3 has 10 amino acids. Germline-derived CDR1 and CDR2 are SGHTA and FQGNSA. V was clipped by 7 bases and J by 7 bases, with 7 bases between them. CDR3 in amino acids: CASNHIEAFF. The CDR3, as DNA: TGTGCCAGCAACCACATTGAAGCTTTCTTT.

The chain recombines TRBV11-2 with TRBJ2-1, with 13 bases that match TRBD2. V was pared by 5 bases and J by 7 bases, with 8 bases of the junction left unmatched. The CDR3 is 16 amino acids. CDR1 is SGHAT and CDR2 is FQNNGV in the germline V gene. The DNA of the CDR3 is TGTGCCAGCAGCCCCCGACTAGCGGGAGGACGGAATGAGCAGTTCTTC. Its translation: CASSPRLAGGRNEQFF.

CDR3 residues: CASSQGQAWDYEQYF. The DNA of the CDR3 is TGTGCCAGCAGCCAAGGGCAGGCCTGGGACTACGAGCAGTACTTC. V is TRBV14 and J is TRBJ2-7; D call uncertain. The CDR3 loop spans 15 amino acids. In germline, CDR1 is SGHDN, CDR2 FVKESK. Trimming removed 1 base from V and 3 bases from J, with 13 bases in between.

A single count supports this clone. V is TRBV30 and J is TRBJ2-3; D not certain. V was shortened by 4 bases and J by 3 bases, with 8 bases between the two germline ends. Germline-derived CDR1 and CDR2 are GTSNPN and SVGIG (reference sequence). This CDR3 is built from 12 residues. CDR3 in DNA: TGTGCCTGGACCTCGGCAACAGATACGCAGTATTTT. It yields the protein CAWTSATDTQYF.

J is TRBJ2-1 and V is TRBV19, with 8 bases matching TRBD1. Germline V gene lookup returns CDR1 LNHDA and CDR2 SQIVND (reference sequence). CDR3 length equals 12 residues. J was trimmed by 4 bases and V by 9 bases; bases with no gene match: 2. The CDR3 sequence: CASQGAYNEQFF. The CDR3 DNA follows: TGTGCCAGCCAGGGGGCTTACAATGAGCAGTTCTTC.